The 29 T cell receptor beta chains given below trace back to one sample, sequenced in a study of blood T cell repertoires in COVID-19. Sequenced by immunoSEQ multiplex PCR; TCRdb stores in-frame clones only, minus some. The profile shows some 270,000 clones, roughly 86% of them singletons. The sequencing sample was made of peripheral blood. The origin of the receptors is a woman aged 55-70 years who had recovered from COVID-19.

The chain has TRBV18 and TRBJ1-2, with D perhaps TRBD1 (5 bases). This CDR3 spans 17 amino acids. Germline V gene data show CDR1 as KGHSH and CDR2 as LQKENI. V was cut by 1 base and J by 0 bases, with 15 bases left in between. The DNA of the CDR3 is TGTGCCAGCTCACCACTAAACCACAGGAACACTAACTATGGCTACACCTTC. Encoded protein: CASSPLNHRNTNYGYTF.

The chain employs TRBV27 and TRBJ1-3, with D tentatively TRBD1 (5 bases). Germline-derived CDR1 and CDR2 are MNHEY and SMNVEV (reference sequence). This CDR3 region has 17 residues. Trimming shortened V by 6 bases and J by 2 bases, and 20 bases separated the two germline ends. CDR3 nucleotides: TGTGCCAGCAGGACCTTCCTGGGGGGAGTGACTGGAAACACCATATATTTT. Translation: CASRTFLGGVTGNTIYF.

The chain joins TRBV5-1 to TRBJ1-1; maybe TRBD1 (6 bases). CDR3 length: 13 amino acids. Germline lookup yields CDR1 SGHRS and CDR2 YFSETQ. With 4 bases removed from V and 5 bases from J, the gap between germline ends came to 12 bases. The CDR3 sequence: CASSLTGITEAFF. DNA for the CDR3: TGCGCCAGCAGCCTCACAGGGATTACTGAAGCTTTCTTT.

The V and J genes are TRBV5-4 and TRBJ2-7; 8 nucleotides agree with TRBD2. The CDR3 has 15 amino acids. Germline V lookup: CDR1 SGHNT, CDR2 YYREEE (reference sequence). Trimming at V came to 2 bases and at J to 2 bases, leaving 6 bases not matched to a gene. CDR3 sequence: CASSLSGSSAYEQYF. The DNA for the CDR3 is TGTGCCAGCAGCTTAAGCGGGAGCTCCGCCTACGAGCAGTACTTC. Based on the CDR3 plus reference TRBV5-4 and TRBJ2-7, the full variable domain is ETGVTQSPTHLIKTRGQQVTLRCSSQSGHNTVSWYQQALGQGPQFIFQYYREEENGRGNFPPRFSGLQFPNYSSELNVNALELDDSALYLCASSLSGSSAYEQYFGPGTRLTVT.

The chain has TRBV7-2 and TRBJ2-1; 10 bases are shared with TRBD1. V shed 5 bases and J 8 bases; nucleotides not matched to a gene: 6. The CDR3 has 14 amino acids. Germline CDR1 and CDR2: SGHTA and FQGNSA. CDR3 sequence reads: CASSRDRGVDEQFF. The CDR3 coding sequence is TGTGCCAGCAGCCGGGACAGGGGAGTCGATGAGCAGTTCTTC.

This clone was seen a single time. This chain joins TRBV3-1 (or the pseudogene TRBV3-2) and TRBJ2-1, with D perhaps matching TRBD2 (5 bases). CDR3 length equals 16 residues. Germline CDR1 LGHDT, CDR2 YNNKEL (reference sequence). Deletions cut 2 bases from V and 0 bases from J, with 11 bases between. CDR3 DNA sequence: TGTGCCAGCAGCCAACTGAGGGTATCCTCCTACAATGAGCAGTTCTTC. This translates into CASSQLRVSSYNEQFF.

This chain links TRBV5-6 with TRBJ2-3; D call uncertain. CDR1 is SGHDT and CDR2 is YYEEEE in the germline V gene. CDR3 size: 12 residues. Trimming pared 1 base from V and 4 bases from J, leaving 4 bases between. CDR3 in amino acids: CASSLHADTQYF. CDR3 nucleotide sequence: TGTGCCAGCAGCTTGCATGCAGATACGCAGTATTTT.

The chain joins TRBV5-1 to TRBJ2-5; 12 positions agree with TRBD2. After removal of 3 bases from V and 2 bases from J, the junction contained 5 bases not matched to a gene. The CDR3 runs to 16 residues. The V gene's germline CDR1 is SGHRS and CDR2 YFSETQ. Written as DNA, the CDR3 is TGCGCCAGCAGCTCCACTAGCGGGGGGAGACAAGAGACCCAGTACTTC. Translated, it gives CASSSTSGGRQETQYF.

The chain combines TRBV7-9 with TRBJ1-5, with unresolved D. Trimming cost V 1 base and J 6 bases, with 7 bases left between them. This CDR3 region has 13 residues. CDR1 is SEHNR, CDR2 FQNEAQ, per germline (reference sequence). The CDR3 reads CASSLVPGQPQHF. The CDR3 DNA sequence: TGTGCCAGCAGCTTAGTACCCGGTCAGCCCCAGCATTTT.

The chain uses TRBV28 and TRBJ2-3; 8 bases are a match to TRBD2. Per the germline V gene, CDR1 is MDHEN and CDR2 is SYDVKM. V was clipped by 3 bases and J by 1 base; unmatched bases: 3. The CDR3 has 15 amino acids. CDR3 in DNA: TGTGCCAGCAGTTTGAGGCGGGGGGGCACAGATACGCAGTATTTT. Its translation is CASSLRRGGTDTQYF.

V usage is TRBV6-4 and J usage is TRBJ2-3, with 11 nucleotides matching TRBD2. Trimming removed 5 bases from V and 2 bases from J; junction bases left unmatched: 3. The CDR3 spans 15 residues. Germline V gene lookup returns CDR1 MRHNA and CDR2 SNTAGT. The CDR3 nucleotides read TGTGCCAGCAGTAAACTAGCGGGGGCCACAGATACGCAGTATTTT. Its translation: CASSKLAGATDTQYF.

The CDR3, as DNA: TGTGCCAGCAGAAAGGGACAGGGGTTTAACTATGGCTACACCTTC. Amino acid sequence: CASRKGQGFNYGYTF. The chain couples TRBV2 to TRBJ1-2; 10 nucleotides agree with TRBD1. Unmatched junction bases numbered 5, after V lost 6 bases and J lost 1 base. Germline V gene sequence: CDR1 SNHLY, CDR2 FYNNEI. The CDR3 is made up of 15 amino acids.

This chain uses TRBV4-1 with TRBJ2-7; 9 bases map to TRBD1. There are 17 residues in the CDR3. V lost 0 bases and J lost 2; bases outside the gene matches: 8. Germline V gene sequence: CDR1 MGHRA, CDR2 YSYEKL. In DNA, the CDR3 is TGCGCCAGCAGCCAAGATAAAGGGACAGGGTTTACCTACGAGCAGTACTTC. Amino acid sequence: CASSQDKGTGFTYEQYF.

The CDR3 nucleotides read TGTGCCAGTAGCCCCCCGGGGGACGCGCAGTATTTT. Translated, it gives CASSPPGDAQYF. The chain uses TRBV19 and TRBJ2-3; possibly TRBD2 for D (6 bases). In germline, CDR1 is LNHDA, CDR2 SQIVND (reference sequence). The CDR3 has 12 amino acids. V shed 6 bases and J shed 10 bases, with 14 bases lying between them.

This sequence joins TRBV3-1 (or the pseudogene TRBV3-2) and TRBJ2-2; 10 nucleotides agree with TRBD2. Germline V CDR1 and CDR2: LGHDT, YNNKEL (reference sequence). The CDR3 contains 17 residues. Trimming at V came to 1 base and at J to 5 bases, leaving 7 bases not matched to a gene. CDR3 protein: CASSQARLAGETGELFF. CDR3 in DNA: TGTGCCAGCAGCCAAGCCAGGCTAGCGGGGGAAACCGGGGAGCTGTTTTTT.

V usage is TRBV4-1 and J usage is TRBJ2-1, with 8 positions matching TRBD1. J was trimmed by 12 bases and V by 4 bases; bases with no gene match: 5. The CDR3 runs to 12 residues. Germline V gene data show CDR1 as MGHRA and CDR2 as YSYEKL. The CDR3 loop is CASSRTDRAQFF. Here the CDR3 DNA reads TGCGCCAGCAGCCGCACGGACAGGGCGCAGTTCTTC.

The V call is TRBV18, the J call TRBJ2-2; D is possibly TRBD2 (6 bases). Trimming shortened V by 6 bases and J by 5 bases, and 10 bases separated the two germline ends. The CDR3 loop spans 13 amino acids. Germline V gene lookup returns CDR1 KGHSH and CDR2 LQKENI. In DNA, the CDR3 is TGTGCCAGCTCTCAGGAGGGGACCGGGGAGCTGTTTTTT. Amino acid sequence: CASSQEGTGELFF.

This rearrangement joins TRBV7-2 to TRBJ1-3, with D possibly being TRBD1 (5 bases). Germline V CDR1 and CDR2: SGHTA, FQGNSA. This CDR3 spans 14 amino acids. Trimming removed 5 bases from V and 0 bases from J, with 8 bases in between. CDR3 coding DNA: TGTGCCAGCAGCGGACAAAGCTCTGGAAACACCATATATTTT. Translation gives CASSGQSSGNTIYF.

The V call is TRBV28, the J call TRBJ2-7; 8 nucleotides align to TRBD1. After removal of 6 bases from V and 3 bases from J, the junction contained 10 bases not matched to a gene. The CDR3 spans 15 residues. CDR1 is MDHEN and CDR2 is SYDVKM in the germline V gene. CDR3 in amino acids: CASSRPGQGIYEQYF. DNA of the CDR3: TGTGCCAGCAGCCGCCCCGGACAGGGTATCTACGAGCAGTACTTC.

V and J are TRBV19 and TRBJ1-3; 10 bases match TRBD1. The CDR3 runs 16 residues. CDR1 and CDR2 (germline): LNHDA, SQIVND (reference sequence). V trimming: 5 bases; J trimming: 3 bases; junction bases outside the gene matches: 7. The DNA of the CDR3 is TGTGCCAGTAGTCCTGGGACAGGGGAGTTTGGAAACACCATATATTTT. It yields the protein CASSPGTGEFGNTIYF.

The rearrangement uses TRBV6-1 and TRBJ2-1, with D hard to call. V lost 2 bases, J lost 9 bases, and 11 bases lay in between. From germline, CDR1 is MNHNS and CDR2 SASEGT. The CDR3 runs to 13 residues. The DNA for the CDR3 is TGTGCCAGCAGTGAATCCAGGCCAGGTGAGCAGTTCTTC. Encoded protein: CASSESRPGEQFF.

This clone was seen a single time. The chain combines TRBV6-5 with TRBJ2-2; no definite D call. V shed 2 bases and J shed 5 bases, with 12 bases lying between them. The CDR3 runs to 15 residues. Germline loops: CDR1 MNHEY, CDR2 SVGAGI. CDR3 region: CASSYQIQTTGELFF. CDR3 nucleotides: TGTGCCAGCAGTTACCAGATACAAACAACCGGGGAGCTGTTTTTT.

This sequence joins TRBV28 and TRBJ2-2; TRBD2 matches 10 bases. The CDR3 runs to 15 residues. J was trimmed by 6 bases and V by 5 bases; bases with no gene match: 6. Germline V gene data show CDR1 as MDHEN and CDR2 as SYDVKM. The CDR3 nucleotides read TGTGCCAGCAGTGAAAGCGGGGGGGCCCCCGGGGAGCTGTTTTTT. Amino acid sequence: CASSESGGAPGELFF. Full variable domain (missing parts from reference TRBV28 and TRBJ2-2): DVKVTQSSRYLVKRTGEKVFLECVQDMDHENMFWYRQDPGLGLRLIYFSYDVKMKEKGDIPEGYSVSREKKERFSLILESASTNQTSMYLCASSESGGAPGELFFGEGSRLTVL.

The CDR3 spells CAIRTAGENYDSGTEAFF. DNA of the CDR3: TGTGCCATCAGAACCGCGGGAGAGAATTATGATTCGGGCACTGAAGCTTTCTTT. The rearrangement joins TRBV10-3 to TRBJ1-1, with no clear D. Germline V gene data show CDR1 as ENHRY and CDR2 as SYGVKD. The CDR3 is 18 residues long. V was trimmed by 6 bases and J by 4 bases, leaving 27 bases between them.

The chain uses TRBV11-2 and TRBJ2-7; D might be TRBD1 (6 bases). Germline-derived CDR1 and CDR2 are SGHAT and FQNNGV. The ends were cut back, 0 bases at V and 5 bases at J, with 14 bases in the middle. The CDR3 sequence is 15 residues long. The CDR3 here is CASSLDQTGPHEQYF. The CDR3 coding sequence is TGTGCCAGCAGCTTAGATCAAACAGGGCCCCACGAGCAGTACTTC. The complete variable domain, with remaining parts taken from reference TRBV11-2 and TRBJ2-7, reads EAGVAQSPRYKIIEKRQSVAFWCNPISGHATLYWYQQILGQGPKLLIQFQNNGVVDDSQLPKDRFSAERLKGVDSTLKIQPAKLEDSAVYLCASSLDQTGPHEQYFGPGTRLTVT.

The chain recombines TRBV7-2 with TRBJ2-1, with a tentative D call TRBD2 (6 bases). Germline assignment: CDR1 SGHTA and CDR2 FQGNSA. With 2 bases removed from V and 9 bases from J, the gap between germline ends came to 14 bases. The CDR3 spans 14 residues. The DNA for the CDR3 is TGTGCCAGCAGCTTAAAGACGGGCGGGATTGAGCAGTTCTTC. This sequence encodes CASSLKTGGIEQFF.

The chain has TRBV2 and TRBJ2-6; D call uncertain. The germline V gene encodes CDR1 SNHLY and CDR2 FYNNEI. The CDR3 extends over 13 amino acids. Trimming shortened V by 7 bases and J by 4 bases, and 8 bases separated the two germline ends. The CDR3 coding sequence is TGTGCCAGCAAAATCGGGGGGGCCAACGTCCTGACTTTC. Translated: CASKIGGANVLTF.

The chain has TRBV4-3 and TRBJ1-2; D gene uncertain. V was clipped by 4 bases and J by 3 bases, with 12 bases between them. Germline CDR1 and CDR2: LGHNA and YSLEER. The CDR3 has 14 amino acids. Written as DNA, the CDR3 is TGCGCCAGCAGCCTCTCTAGATCCGACTATGGCTACACCTTC. Residues: CASSLSRSDYGYTF.

The V and J genes are TRBV4-2 and TRBJ2-7; D perhaps matches TRBD1 (6 bases). V lost 1 base and J 0 bases, leaving 10 bases between the germline ends. The CDR3 is 15 residues long. Germline CDR1 LGHNA, CDR2 YNFKEQ. This CDR3 reads CASSQGATGSYEQYF. CDR3 in DNA: TGTGCCAGCAGCCAAGGGGCGACAGGCTCCTACGAGCAGTACTTC.